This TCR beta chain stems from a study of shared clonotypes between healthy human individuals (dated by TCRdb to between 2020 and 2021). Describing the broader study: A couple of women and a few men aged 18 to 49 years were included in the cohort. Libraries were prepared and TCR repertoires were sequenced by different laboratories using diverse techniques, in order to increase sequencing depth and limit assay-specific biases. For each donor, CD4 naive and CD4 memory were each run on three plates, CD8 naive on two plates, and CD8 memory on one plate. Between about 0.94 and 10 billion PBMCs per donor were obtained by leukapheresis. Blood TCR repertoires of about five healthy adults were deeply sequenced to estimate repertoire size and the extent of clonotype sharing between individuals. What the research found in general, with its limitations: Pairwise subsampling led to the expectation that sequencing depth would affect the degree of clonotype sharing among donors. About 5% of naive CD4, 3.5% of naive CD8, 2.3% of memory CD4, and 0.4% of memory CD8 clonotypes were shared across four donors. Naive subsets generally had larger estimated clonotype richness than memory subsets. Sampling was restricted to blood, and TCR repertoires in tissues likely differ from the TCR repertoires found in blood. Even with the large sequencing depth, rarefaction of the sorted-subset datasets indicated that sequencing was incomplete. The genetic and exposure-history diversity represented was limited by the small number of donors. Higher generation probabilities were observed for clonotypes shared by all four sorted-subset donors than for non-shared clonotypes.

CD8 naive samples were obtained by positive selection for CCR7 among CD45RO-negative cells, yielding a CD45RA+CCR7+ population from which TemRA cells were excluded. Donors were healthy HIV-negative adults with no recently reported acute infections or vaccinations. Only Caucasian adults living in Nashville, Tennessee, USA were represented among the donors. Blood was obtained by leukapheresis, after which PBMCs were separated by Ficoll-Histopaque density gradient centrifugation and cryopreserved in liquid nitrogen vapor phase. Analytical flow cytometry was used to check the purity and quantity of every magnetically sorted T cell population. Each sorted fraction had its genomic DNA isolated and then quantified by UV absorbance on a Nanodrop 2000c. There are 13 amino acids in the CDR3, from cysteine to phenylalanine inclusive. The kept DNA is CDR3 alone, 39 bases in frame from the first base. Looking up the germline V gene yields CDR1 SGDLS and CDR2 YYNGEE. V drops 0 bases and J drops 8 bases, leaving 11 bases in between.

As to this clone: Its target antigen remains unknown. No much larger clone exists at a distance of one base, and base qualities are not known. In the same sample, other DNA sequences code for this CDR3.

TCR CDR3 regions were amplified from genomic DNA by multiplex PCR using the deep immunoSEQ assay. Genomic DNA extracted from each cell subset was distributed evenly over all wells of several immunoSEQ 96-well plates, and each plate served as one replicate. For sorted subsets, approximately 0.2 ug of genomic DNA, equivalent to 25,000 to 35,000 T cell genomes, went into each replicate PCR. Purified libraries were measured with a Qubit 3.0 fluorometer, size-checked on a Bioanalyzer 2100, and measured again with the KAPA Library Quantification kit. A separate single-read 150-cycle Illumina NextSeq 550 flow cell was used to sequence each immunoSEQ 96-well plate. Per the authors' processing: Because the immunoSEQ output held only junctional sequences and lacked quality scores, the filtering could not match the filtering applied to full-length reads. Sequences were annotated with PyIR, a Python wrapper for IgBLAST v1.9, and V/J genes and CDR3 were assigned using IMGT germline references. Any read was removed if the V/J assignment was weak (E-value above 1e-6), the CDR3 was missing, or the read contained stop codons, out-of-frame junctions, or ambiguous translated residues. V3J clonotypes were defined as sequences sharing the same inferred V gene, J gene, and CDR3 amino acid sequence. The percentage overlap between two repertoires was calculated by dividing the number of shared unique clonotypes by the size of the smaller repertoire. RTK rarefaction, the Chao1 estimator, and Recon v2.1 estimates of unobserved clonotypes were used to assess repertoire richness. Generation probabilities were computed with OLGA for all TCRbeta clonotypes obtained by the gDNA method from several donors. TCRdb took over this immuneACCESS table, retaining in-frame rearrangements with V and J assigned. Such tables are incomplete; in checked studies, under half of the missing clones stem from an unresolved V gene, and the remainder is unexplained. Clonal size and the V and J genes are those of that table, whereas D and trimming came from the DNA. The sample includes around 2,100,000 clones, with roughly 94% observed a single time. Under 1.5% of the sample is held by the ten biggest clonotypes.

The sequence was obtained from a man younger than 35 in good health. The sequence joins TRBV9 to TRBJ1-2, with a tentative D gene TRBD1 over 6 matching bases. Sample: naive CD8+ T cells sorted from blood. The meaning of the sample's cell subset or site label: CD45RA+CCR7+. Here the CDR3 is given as CASSVAGGWGYTF. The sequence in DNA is TGTGCCAGCAGCGTAGCGGGGGGCTGGGGCTACACCTTC. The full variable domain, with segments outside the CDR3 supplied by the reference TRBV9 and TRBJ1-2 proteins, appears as DSGVTQTPKHLITATGQRVTLRCSPRSGDLSVYWYQQSLDQGLQFLIQYYNGEERAKGNILERFSAQQFPDLHSELNLSSLELGDSALYFCASSVAGGWGYTFGSGTRLTVV.